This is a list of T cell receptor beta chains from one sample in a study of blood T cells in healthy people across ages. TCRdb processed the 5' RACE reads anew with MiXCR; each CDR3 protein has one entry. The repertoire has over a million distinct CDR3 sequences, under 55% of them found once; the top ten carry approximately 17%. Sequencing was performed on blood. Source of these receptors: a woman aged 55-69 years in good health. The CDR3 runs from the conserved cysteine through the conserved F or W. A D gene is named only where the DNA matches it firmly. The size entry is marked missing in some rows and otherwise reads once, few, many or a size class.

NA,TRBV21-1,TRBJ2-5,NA,CASSKIWQQETQYF,TGTGCCAGCAGCAAAATCTGGCAGCAAGAGACCCAGTACTTC
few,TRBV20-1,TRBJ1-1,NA,CSAPEVGSGPEAFF,TGCAGTGCTCCTGAGGTAGGGTCTGGTCCTGAAGCTTTCTTT
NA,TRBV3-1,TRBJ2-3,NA,CASSQGSTSFTDTQYF,TGTGCCAGCAGCCAAGGGTCGACTTCTTTCACAGATACGCAGTATTTT
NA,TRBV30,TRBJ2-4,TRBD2,CAWRSWREELHIRYF,TGTGCCTGGAGAAGTTGGCGGGAGGAATTGCACATTCGGTACTTC
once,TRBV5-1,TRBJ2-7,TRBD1,CASSVTGGREQYF,TGCGCCAGCAGCGTGACAGGGGGACGCGAGCAGTACTTC
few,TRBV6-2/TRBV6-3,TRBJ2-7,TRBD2,CASRPGGNYEQYF,TGTGCCAGCAGACCCGGGGGGAACTACGAGCAGTACTTC
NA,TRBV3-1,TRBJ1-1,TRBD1,CASSHPQRSVTGGEAFF,TGTGCCAGCAGCCATCCCCAGCGTTCGGTTACAGGGGGGGAAGCTTTCTTT
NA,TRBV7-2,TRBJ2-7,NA,CASSLEGGTLGYEQYF,TGTGCCAGCAGCTTAGAAGGCGGAACATTGGGCTACGAGCAGTACTTC
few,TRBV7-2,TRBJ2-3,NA,CASSLEWDTQYF,TGTGCCAGCAGCTTAGAATGGGATACGCAGTATTTT
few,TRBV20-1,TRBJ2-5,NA,CSALPPLRHIQETQYF,TGCAGTGCTCTCCCTCCTCTGCGGCATATCCAAGAGACCCAGTACTTC
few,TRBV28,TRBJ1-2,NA,CASSSGTHGYTF,TGTGCCAGCAGTTCAGGGACACATGGCTACACCTTC
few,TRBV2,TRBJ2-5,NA,CASSDQGTQYF,TGTGCCAGCAGTGATCAGGGGACCCAGTACTTC
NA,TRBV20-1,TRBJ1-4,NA,CSASRGVVNEKLFF,TGCAGTGCTAGTAGAGGGGTCGTTAATGAAAAACTGTTTTTT
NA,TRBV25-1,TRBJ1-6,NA,CASSDGGGMGTGSPPHF,TGTGCCAGCAGTGACGGTGGGGGAATGGGGACGGGTTCACCCCCCCACTTT
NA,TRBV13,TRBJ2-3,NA,CASRYGRDWVTDTQYF,TGTGCCAGCAGGTACGGGCGGGATTGGGTCACAGATACGCAGTATTTT
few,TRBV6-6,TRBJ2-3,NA,CASSPTSWYTDTQYF,TGTGCCAGCAGTCCAACGAGTTGGTACACAGATACGCAGTATTTT
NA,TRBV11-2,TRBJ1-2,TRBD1,CASRSIPSDRNNYGYTF,TGTGCCAGCAGATCTATCCCTTCGGACAGGAACAACTATGGCTACACCTTC
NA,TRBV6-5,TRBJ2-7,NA,CASSYNRIYEQYF,TGTGCCAGCAGTTACAATCGAATCTACGAGCAGTACTTC